This T cell receptor beta chain was profiled in a study of blood T cells in healthy people across ages. Study results and caveats: Donor CMV infection status was unknown, possibly confounding age-related changes in expanded clonotypes. Underestimates were what the diversity estimates from one million T cells were considered to be. Among T cells, TCR beta diversity per million cells dropped roughly linearly as age rose.

Alongside a J-beta primer mix, a sample-barcoded 5' primer served in a second PCR lasting roughly 6 to 11 cycles. Per-sample output comprised a minimum of 2.5 million paired-end reads containing CDR3. TCRdb used MiXCR to reprocess the 5' RACE reads, holding one entry per CDR3 protein. The repertoire holds some 750,000 distinct CDR3 sequences, about a fifth seen once, with around a fifth in the top ten. This CDR3 is built from 16 residues. With 0 bases removed from V and 5 bases from J, the gap between germline ends came to 17 bases. Germline values: CDR1 SGHRS, CDR2 YFSETQ. This clonotype was picked up a small number of times. Its antigen is currently unknown.

This clonotype originated in a man between 65 and 85 years old in good health. The rearrangement links TRBV5-1 to TRBJ1-1; perhaps TRBD1 as D (5 bases). Sequencing was performed on blood. CDR3 loop: CASSLVSGIVRTEAFF. Here the CDR3 DNA reads TGCGCCAGCAGCTTGGTATCAGGGATTGTAAGGACTGAAGCTTTCTTT.